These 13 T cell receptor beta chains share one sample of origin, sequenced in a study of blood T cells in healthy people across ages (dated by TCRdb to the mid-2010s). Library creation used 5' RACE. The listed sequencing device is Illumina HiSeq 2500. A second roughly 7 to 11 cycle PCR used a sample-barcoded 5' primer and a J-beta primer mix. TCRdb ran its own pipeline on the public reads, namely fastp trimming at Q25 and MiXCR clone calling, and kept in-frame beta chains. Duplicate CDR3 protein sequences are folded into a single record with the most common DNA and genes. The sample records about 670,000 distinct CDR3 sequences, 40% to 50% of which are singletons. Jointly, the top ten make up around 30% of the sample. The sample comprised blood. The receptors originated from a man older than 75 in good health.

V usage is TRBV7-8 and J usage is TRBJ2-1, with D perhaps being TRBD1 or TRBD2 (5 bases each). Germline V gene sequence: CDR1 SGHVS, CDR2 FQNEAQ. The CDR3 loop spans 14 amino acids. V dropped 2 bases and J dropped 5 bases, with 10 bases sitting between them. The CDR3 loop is CASSLYGTNNEQFF. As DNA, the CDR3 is TGTGCCAGCAGCTTATACGGGACCAACAATGAGCAGTTCTTC. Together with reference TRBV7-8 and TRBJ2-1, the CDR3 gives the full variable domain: GAGVSQSPRYKVAKRGQDVALRCDPISGHVSLFWYQQALGQGPEFLTYFQNEAQLDKSGLPSDRFFAERPEGSVSTLKIQRTQQEDSAVYLCASSLYGTNNEQFFGPGTRLTVL.

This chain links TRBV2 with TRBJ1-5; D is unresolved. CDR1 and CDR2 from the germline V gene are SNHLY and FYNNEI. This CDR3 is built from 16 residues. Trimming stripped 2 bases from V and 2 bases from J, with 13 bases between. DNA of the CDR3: TGTGCCAGCAGTGAACTGGGCGCAATTGGCAATCAGCCCCAGCATTTT. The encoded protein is CASSELGAIGNQPQHF.

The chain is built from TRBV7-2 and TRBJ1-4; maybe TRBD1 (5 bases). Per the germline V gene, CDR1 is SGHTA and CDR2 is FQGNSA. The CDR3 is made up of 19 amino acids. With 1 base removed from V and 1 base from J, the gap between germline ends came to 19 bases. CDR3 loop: CASSLDWSGGIGTNEKLFF. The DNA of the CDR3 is TGTGCCAGCAGCTTAGACTGGAGCGGGGGTATTGGAACTAATGAAAAACTGTTTTTT.

CDR3 amino acids: CASSFSRTSGRAKNIQYF. Written as DNA, the CDR3 is TGTGCCAGCAGTTTTTCCCGGACTAGCGGGAGAGCCAAAAACATTCAGTACTTC. The chain uses TRBV6-7 and TRBJ2-4; 13 bases match TRBD2. TRBV6-7 is labeled an ORF, and its function is uncertain. V shed 4 bases and J 0 bases; nucleotides not matched to a gene: 6. The CDR3 sequence is 18 residues long.

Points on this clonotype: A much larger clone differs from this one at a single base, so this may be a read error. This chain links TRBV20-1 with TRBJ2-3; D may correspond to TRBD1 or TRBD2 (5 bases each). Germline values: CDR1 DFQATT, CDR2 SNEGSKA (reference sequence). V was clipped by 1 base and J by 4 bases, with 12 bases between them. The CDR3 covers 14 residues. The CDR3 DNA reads TGCAGTGCTAGAGTGAGACTGGGGGCAGATACGCAGTATTTT. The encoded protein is CSARVRLGADTQYF.

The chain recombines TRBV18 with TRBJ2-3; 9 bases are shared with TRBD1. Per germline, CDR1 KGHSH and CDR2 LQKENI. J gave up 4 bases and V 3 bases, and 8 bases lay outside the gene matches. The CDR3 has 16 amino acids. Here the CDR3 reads CASSPKTGGMSDTQYF. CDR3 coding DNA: TGTGCCAGCTCACCGAAAACAGGGGGCATGTCAGATACGCAGTATTTT. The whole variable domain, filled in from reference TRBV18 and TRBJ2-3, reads NAGVMQNPRHLVRRRGQEARLRCSPMKGHSHVYWYRQLPEEGLKFMVYLQKENIIDESGMPKERFSAEFPKEGPSILRIQQVVRGDSAAYFCASSPKTGGMSDTQYFGPGTRLTVL.

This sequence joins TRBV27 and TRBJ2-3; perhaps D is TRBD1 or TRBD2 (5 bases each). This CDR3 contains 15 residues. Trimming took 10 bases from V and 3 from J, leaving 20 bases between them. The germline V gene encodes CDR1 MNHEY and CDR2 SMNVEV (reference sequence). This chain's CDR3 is CATSSVGTDTDTQYF. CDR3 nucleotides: TGTGCCACCTCGTCGGTCGGGACGGATACAGATACGCAGTATTTT.

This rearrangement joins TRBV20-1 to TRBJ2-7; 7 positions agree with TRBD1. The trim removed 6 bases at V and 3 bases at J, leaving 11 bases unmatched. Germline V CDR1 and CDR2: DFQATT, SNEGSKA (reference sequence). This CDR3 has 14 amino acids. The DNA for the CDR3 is TGCAGTGCCCTCATCGGACAGGTAGGCTACGAGCAGTACTTC. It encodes CSALIGQVGYEQYF.

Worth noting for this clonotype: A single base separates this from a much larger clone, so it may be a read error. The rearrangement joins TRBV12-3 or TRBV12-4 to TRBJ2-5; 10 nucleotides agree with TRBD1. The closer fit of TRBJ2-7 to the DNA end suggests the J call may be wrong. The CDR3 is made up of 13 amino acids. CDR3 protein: CVSSRDRGSEQYF. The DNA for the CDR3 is TGTGTCAGCAGTCGGGACAGGGGCTCCGAGCAGTACTTC.

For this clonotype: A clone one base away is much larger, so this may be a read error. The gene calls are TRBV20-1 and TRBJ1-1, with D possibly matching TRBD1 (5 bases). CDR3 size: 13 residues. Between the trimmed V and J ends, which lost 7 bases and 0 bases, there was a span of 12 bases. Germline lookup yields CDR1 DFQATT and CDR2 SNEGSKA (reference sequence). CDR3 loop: CSVSGGLNTEAFF. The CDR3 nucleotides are TGCAGTGTATCCGGGGGTTTGAACACTGAAGCTTTCTTT.

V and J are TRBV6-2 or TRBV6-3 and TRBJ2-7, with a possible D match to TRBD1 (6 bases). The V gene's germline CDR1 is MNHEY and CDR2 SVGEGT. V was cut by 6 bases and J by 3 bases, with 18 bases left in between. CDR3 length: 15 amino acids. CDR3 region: CASRGAGVLVYEQYF. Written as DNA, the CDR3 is TGTGCCAGCAGGGGGGCAGGGGTCCTCGTCTACGAGCAGTACTTC.

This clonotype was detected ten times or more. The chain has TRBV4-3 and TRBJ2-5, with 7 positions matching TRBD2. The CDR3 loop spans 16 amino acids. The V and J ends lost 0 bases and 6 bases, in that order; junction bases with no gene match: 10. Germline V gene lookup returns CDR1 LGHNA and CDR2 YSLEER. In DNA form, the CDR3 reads TGCGCCAGCAGCCAAGATCGCGCTAGCGGACCTCAGACCCAGTACTTC. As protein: CASSQDRASGPQTQYF.

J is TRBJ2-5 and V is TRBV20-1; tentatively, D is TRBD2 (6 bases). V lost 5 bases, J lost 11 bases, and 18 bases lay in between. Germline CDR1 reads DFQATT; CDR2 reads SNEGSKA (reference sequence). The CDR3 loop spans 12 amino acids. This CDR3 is CSAPTRGGEQYF. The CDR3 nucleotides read TGCAGTGCTCCTACCCGGGGAGGTGAGCAGTACTTC.